Below are 17 T cell receptor beta chains sequenced from a single sample in a study of OX40 agonist ivuxolimab in advanced cancers. The repertoire was sequenced with immunoSEQ multiplex PCR; TCRdb's copy has only in-frame clones and lacks some. This sample carries about 41,000 clones, more than 80% of them seen once, and the ten largest clones take around 4.2%. The sample was CD4+ or CD8+ T cells sorted from blood, taken in a trial of the OX40 agonist ivuxolimab. The receptors were gathered from an adult with an advanced solid tumor such as melanoma, head and neck, liver or kidney cancer.

V usage is TRBV6-1 and J usage is TRBJ1-1; no firm D call. Germline CDR1 and CDR2: MNHNS and SASEGT. The V gene lost 7 bases and the J gene lost 9 bases, with 15 bases spanning the gap. This CDR3 region has 12 residues. In DNA, the CDR3 is TGTGCCAGCAAAACCCAGAGGCAGAAAGCTTTCTTT. The encoded protein is CASKTQRQKAFF.

The rearrangement uses TRBV7-2 and TRBJ2-1, with TRBD2 as a possible D gene (6 bases). V lost 5 bases to trimming and J lost 6 bases, with 14 bases between them. The CDR3 runs 14 residues. Germline V gene lookup returns CDR1 SGHTA and CDR2 FQGNSA. The CDR3 region is CASSRRRVGNEQFF. The CDR3 DNA reads as TGTGCCAGCAGCCGCCGGAGGGTTGGCAATGAGCAGTTCTTC.

The genes are TRBV6-6 and TRBJ1-1; TRBD1 is a possible D gene (5 bases). V lost 7 bases, J lost 0 bases, and 12 bases lay in between. From germline, CDR1 is MNHNY and CDR2 SVGAGI (reference sequence). This CDR3 region has 14 residues. CDR3 DNA: TGTGCCAGCAAGCAGGGCGGCATGAACACTGAAGCTTTCTTT. It encodes CASKQGGMNTEAFF.

The sample holds a few counts of this clone. V gene TRBV6-4 combines with J gene TRBJ2-1; 7 bases are a match to TRBD2. The CDR3 sequence is 13 residues long. The V gene end was trimmed by 3 bases and the J gene end by 4 bases; junction bases not matched to a gene: 0. Germline CDR1 MRHNA, CDR2 SNTAGT. CDR3 bases: TGTGCCAGCAGTGAGCGGGAGTACAATGAGCAGTTCTTC. Residues: CASSEREYNEQFF.

The V call is TRBV5-1, the J call TRBJ2-4, with TRBD1 identical over 7 bases. Trimming took 4 bases from V and 0 from J; bases not matched to a gene: 10. The CDR3 is 17 residues long. In germline, CDR1 is SGHRS, CDR2 YFSETQ. The CDR3 sequence: CASSRRSGTVAKNIQYF. The CDR3 region has the DNA TGCGCCAGCAGCCGGAGATCCGGGACAGTAGCCAAAAACATTCAGTACTTC.

The chain carries TRBV5-4 and TRBJ1-2, with a possible D match to TRBD1 (5 bases). V was shortened by 0 bases and J by 10 bases, with 19 bases between the two germline ends. The CDR3 spans 15 residues. Germline CDR1 is SGHNT and CDR2 is YYREEE (reference sequence). The CDR3 sequence: CASSLGSQGNVDYTF. CDR3 bases: TGTGCCAGCAGCTTGGGTAGTCAGGGAAATGTGGACTACACCTTC.

The chain joins TRBV18 to TRBJ1-3; no reliable D call. Deletions cut 4 bases from V and 0 bases from J, with 13 bases between. This CDR3 spans 16 amino acids. CDR1 is KGHSH and CDR2 is LQKENI in the germline V gene. DNA for the CDR3: TGTGCCAGCTCACTAGTACAGTCTTTCTCTGGAAACACCATATATTTT. It translates to CASSLVQSFSGNTIYF. Based on the CDR3 plus reference TRBV18 and TRBJ1-3, the full variable domain is NAGVMQNPRHLVRRRGQEARLRCSPMKGHSHVYWYRQLPEEGLKFMVYLQKENIIDESGMPKERFSAEFPKEGPSILRIQQVVRGDSAAYFCASSLVQSFSGNTIYFGEGSWLTVV.

The chain joins TRBV30 to TRBJ2-1; 12 bases align to TRBD2. In germline, CDR1 is GTSNPN, CDR2 SVGIG (reference sequence). The CDR3 has 15 amino acids. V lost 4 bases to trimming and J lost 9 bases; unmatched junction nucleotides: 10. The CDR3 nucleotides are TGTGCCTGGACCCGACTAGCGGGGGCCCGCGGTGAGCAGTTCTTC. It encodes CAWTRLAGARGEQFF.

This CDR3 is CASLASGKETQYF. CDR3 nucleotide sequence: TGTGCCAGCTTGGCTAGCGGAAAAGAGACCCAGTACTTC. This chain uses TRBV28 with TRBJ2-5; 7 positions match TRBD2. Germline trimming cut 8 bases from V and 3 bases from J; bases unmatched to any gene: 6. The CDR3 sequence is 13 residues long. Germline loops: CDR1 MDHEN, CDR2 SYDVKM.

This chain links TRBV28 with TRBJ1-4; D gene uncertain. The CDR3 consists of 14 residues. Germline-derived CDR1 and CDR2 are MDHEN and SYDVKM. V gave up 4 bases and J gave up 0 bases, with 6 bases separating them. CDR3 in DNA: TGTGCCAGCAGTTCCGATGCAACTAATGAAAAACTGTTTTTT. Translating gives CASSSDATNEKLFF.

The chain couples TRBV6-5 to TRBJ2-7; D gene uncertain. The CDR3 consists of 13 residues. Germline assignment: CDR1 MNHEY and CDR2 SVGAGI. Trimming removed 6 bases from V and 5 bases from J, with 14 bases in between. The CDR3 protein is CASSPVFSDEQYF. CDR3 coding DNA: TGTGCCAGCAGCCCTGTCTTTTCCGACGAGCAGTACTTC.

The chain combines TRBV5-6 with TRBJ1-2, with D perhaps matching TRBD1 (6 bases). The V end was cut by 4 bases, the J end by 6 bases, with 13 bases between. This CDR3 has 13 residues. The germline V gene encodes CDR1 SGHDT and CDR2 YYEEEE. For the CDR3, the DNA is TGTGCCAGCAGCCGCAGGGGAGTGGATGGCTACACCTTC. It encodes CASSRRGVDGYTF.

This chain connects TRBV7-3 to TRBJ2-2, with 10 bases that match TRBD2. Germline trimming cut 5 bases from V and 5 bases from J; bases unmatched to any gene: 5. Per the germline V gene, CDR1 is SGHTA and CDR2 is FQGTGA. This CDR3 has 15 amino acids. For the CDR3, the DNA is TGTGCCAGCAGCCCTAGCGGGAGTTCTACCGGGGAGCTGTTTTTT. It is translated as CASSPSGSSTGELFF.

V gene TRBV2 combines with J gene TRBJ1-2, with D perhaps matching TRBD1 (5 bases). The CDR3 consists of 14 residues. CDR1 and CDR2 (germline): SNHLY, FYNNEI. The ends were cut back, 6 bases at V and 4 bases at J, with 15 bases in the middle. The CDR3 region is CASRRTGEGYGYTF. The CDR3 DNA is TGTGCCAGCAGGCGGACGGGGGAGGGCTATGGCTACACCTTC.

For this clone: An end of the junction differs from the germline gene, which may be a read error. J is TRBJ1-1 and V is TRBV5-6, with D unclear. The germline V gene encodes CDR1 SGHDT and CDR2 YYEEEE. CDR3 length: 12 residues. CDR3 sequence (DNA): TGTGCCAGCAGCTTGGCAGCGCGGGCAACCCTCTTT. It encodes CASSLAARATLF.

The chain carries TRBV7-6 and TRBJ1-1; D may be TRBD1 (5 bases). V was trimmed by 1 base and J by 1 base, leaving 7 bases between them. Germline V lookup: CDR1 SGHVS, CDR2 FNYEAQ. The CDR3 loop spans 14 amino acids. The CDR3 nucleotides are TGTGCCAGCAGCTTAGGGCAGGGGAACACTGAAGCTTTCTTT. Translation gives CASSLGQGNTEAFF.

The gene calls are TRBV6-5 and TRBJ1-5, with D uncertain. CDR1 MNHEY and CDR2 SVGAGI come from the germline V gene. V was clipped by 8 bases and J by 1 base, with 15 bases between them. The CDR3 contains 15 residues. The CDR3 DNA reads as TGTGCCAGCTCCTTATCAAGTTTCAGCAATCAGCCCCAGCATTTT. As protein: CASSLSSFSNQPQHF.